The rows below give T cell receptor beta chains drawn from one sample of a study of blood T cells in healthy people across ages. MiXCR, run by TCRdb on the 5' RACE reads, gives a single entry per CDR3 protein. Of about 1,800,000 distinct CDR3 sequences listed, 28% are singletons. The sequenced sample was blood. Every receptor here comes from a woman aged 25 to 39 in good health. CDR3s include the opening cysteine and the closing phenylalanine or tryptophan. Fields, in order: CDR3 protein, V gene.

CDR3 protein: CASTSASGANVLTF; V gene: TRBV7-6
CDR3 protein: CASSPARRGIGVDTQYF; V gene: TRBV7-3
CDR3 protein: CASSAPGTLGRGLSEQFF; V gene: TRBV2
CDR3 protein: CASTLGDATNEKLFF; V gene: TRBV12-3/TRBV12-4
CDR3 protein: CASSQEWSNEQFF; V gene: TRBV3-1
CDR3 protein: CASSYLRLDRGQVIETQYF; V gene: TRBV6-5
CDR3 protein: CSAVDRGLGTDTQYF; V gene: TRBV20-1
CDR3 protein: CASSLNNRLYGYTF; V gene: TRBV28
CDR3 protein: CSASRGRAHNEQFF; V gene: TRBV20-1
CDR3 protein: CASPPDEQYF; V gene: TRBV9
CDR3 protein: CASSSHGAQYNEQFF; V gene: TRBV25-1
CDR3 protein: CSAREIGGGAQTQYF; V gene: TRBV20-1
CDR3 protein: CASSLGLARGTQYF; V gene: TRBV5-1
CDR3 protein: CSAFRDRNTEAFF; V gene: TRBV20-1
CDR3 protein: CASSFVSGVGTEAFF; V gene: TRBV7-2
CDR3 protein: CASSLQGDSTDTQYF; V gene: TRBV7-2
CDR3 protein: CASSVGPIPYEQYF; V gene: TRBV7-2
CDR3 protein: CASSLEQGPSNEKLFF; V gene: TRBV5-1
CDR3 protein: CASSSGGGYNEQFF; V gene: TRBV5-1
CDR3 protein: CASSLGTGFGNQPQHF; V gene: TRBV27
CDR3 protein: CASRGHTGTRVSGKNIQYF; V gene: TRBV11-2
CDR3 protein: CASKRQSTYNSPLHF; V gene: TRBV12-3/TRBV12-4
CDR3 protein: CASSQKGVKRDTQYF; V gene: TRBV4-1
CDR3 protein: CASSAVGRADTQYF; V gene: TRBV11-2
CDR3 protein: CASSSAPADSYNEQFF; V gene: TRBV11-2
CDR3 protein: CASTSRDRVSGYTF; V gene: TRBV27
CDR3 protein: CASSYGTTDDTEAFF; V gene: TRBV6-2/TRBV6-3
CDR3 protein: CTSSRSRGPSRYGYTF; V gene: TRBV6-5
CDR3 protein: CSGGLEQYF; V gene: TRBV20-1
CDR3 protein: CASSEVGTGHGEQYF; V gene: TRBV6-1
CDR3 protein: CASSSDRVNTEAFF; V gene: TRBV7-2
CDR3 protein: CASSPPAGTYGYTF; V gene: TRBV18
CDR3 protein: CSGVLIGLDEQFF; V gene: TRBV29-1
CDR3 protein: CASSLSQGGLGQPQHF; V gene: TRBV7-8
CDR3 protein: CSAAPGSGIGTGELFF; V gene: TRBV20-1
CDR3 protein: CSASPLAGRDNEQFF; V gene: TRBV20-1
CDR3 protein: CASRRTGAFNEKLFF; V gene: TRBV12-3/TRBV12-4
CDR3 protein: CASSPAGTSNQPQHF; V gene: TRBV18
CDR3 protein: CASSLAGTGQGYTEAFF; V gene: TRBV4-2
CDR3 protein: CASSQVRGRETQYF; V gene: TRBV3-1
CDR3 protein: CASSGGSRAVETQYF; V gene: TRBV6-1
CDR3 protein: CASFLGASGANVLTF; V gene: TRBV5-1
CDR3 protein: CASGLNQRESQYF; V gene: TRBV12-5
CDR3 protein: CASSNGLAGGLGAKTQYF; V gene: TRBV28
CDR3 protein: CASTHGRNRNEQFF; V gene: TRBV6-2/TRBV6-3
CDR3 protein: CASSATGTLNTGELFF; V gene: TRBV5-5